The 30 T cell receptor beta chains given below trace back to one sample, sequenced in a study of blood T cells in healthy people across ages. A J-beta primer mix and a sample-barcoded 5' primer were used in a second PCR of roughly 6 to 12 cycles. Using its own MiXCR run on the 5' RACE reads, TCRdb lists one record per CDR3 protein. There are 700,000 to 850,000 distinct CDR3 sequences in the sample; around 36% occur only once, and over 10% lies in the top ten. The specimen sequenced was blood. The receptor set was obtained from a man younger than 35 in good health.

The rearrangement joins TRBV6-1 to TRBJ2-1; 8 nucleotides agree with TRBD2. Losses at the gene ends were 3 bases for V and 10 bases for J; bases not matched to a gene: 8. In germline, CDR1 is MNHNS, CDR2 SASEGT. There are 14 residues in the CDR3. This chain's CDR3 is CASSEVRSGGEQFF. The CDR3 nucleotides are TGTGCCAGCAGTGAGGTCCGGAGCGGGGGAGAGCAGTTCTTC.

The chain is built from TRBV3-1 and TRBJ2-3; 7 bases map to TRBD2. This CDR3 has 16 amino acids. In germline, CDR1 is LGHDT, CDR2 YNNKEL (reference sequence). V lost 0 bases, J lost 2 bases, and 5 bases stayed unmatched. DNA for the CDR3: TGTGCCAGCAGCCAAGATACGGGGACTACCACAGATACGCAGTATTTT. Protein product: CASSQDTGTTTDTQYF.

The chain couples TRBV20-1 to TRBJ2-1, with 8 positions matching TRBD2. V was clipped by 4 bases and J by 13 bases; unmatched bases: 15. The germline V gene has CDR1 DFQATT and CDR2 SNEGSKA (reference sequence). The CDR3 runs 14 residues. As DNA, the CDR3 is TGCAGTGCTAACCGGGGGGGCGGTTGGGAGACCCAGTTCTTC. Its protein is CSANRGGGWETQFF.

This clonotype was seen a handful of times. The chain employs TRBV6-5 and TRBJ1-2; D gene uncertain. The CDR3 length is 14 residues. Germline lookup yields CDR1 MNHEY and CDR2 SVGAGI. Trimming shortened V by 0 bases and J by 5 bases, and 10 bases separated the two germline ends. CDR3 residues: CASSYSTNKYGYTF. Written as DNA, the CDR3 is TGTGCCAGCAGTTACTCCACCAACAAGTATGGCTACACCTTC.

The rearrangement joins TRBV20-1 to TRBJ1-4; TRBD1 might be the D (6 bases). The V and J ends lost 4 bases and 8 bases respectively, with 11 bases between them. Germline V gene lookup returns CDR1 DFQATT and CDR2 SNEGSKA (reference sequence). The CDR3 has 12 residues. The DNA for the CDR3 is TGCAGTGCTATCCAGACAGGAGAAAAACTGTTTTTT. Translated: CSAIQTGEKLFF.

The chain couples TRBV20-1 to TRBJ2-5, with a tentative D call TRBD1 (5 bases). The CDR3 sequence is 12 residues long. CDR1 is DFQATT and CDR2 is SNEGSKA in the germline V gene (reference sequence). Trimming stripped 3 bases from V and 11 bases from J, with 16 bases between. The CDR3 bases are TGCAGTGCTAGCCAGGGTACCCATGAGCAGTACTTC. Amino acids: CSASQGTHEQYF.

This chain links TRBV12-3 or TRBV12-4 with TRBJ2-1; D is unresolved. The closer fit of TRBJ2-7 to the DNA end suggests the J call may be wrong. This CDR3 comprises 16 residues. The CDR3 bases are TGTGCCAGCAGTTTACACATCAAAAGCTCCTACAATGAGCAGTACTTC. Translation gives CASSLHIKSSYNEQYF.

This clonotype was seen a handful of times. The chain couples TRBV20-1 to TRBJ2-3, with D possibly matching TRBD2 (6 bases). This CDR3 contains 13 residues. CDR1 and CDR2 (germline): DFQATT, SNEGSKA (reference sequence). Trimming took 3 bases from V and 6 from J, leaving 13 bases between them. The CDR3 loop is CSASSRRADTQYF. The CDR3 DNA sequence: TGCAGTGCTAGTTCAAGGAGGGCTGATACGCAGTATTTT.

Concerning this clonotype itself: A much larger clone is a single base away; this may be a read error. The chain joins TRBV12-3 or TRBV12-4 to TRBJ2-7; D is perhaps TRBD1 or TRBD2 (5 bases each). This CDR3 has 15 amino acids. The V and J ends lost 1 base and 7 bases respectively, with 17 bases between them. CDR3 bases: TGTGCCAGCAGTTTAGGGGAGACAGTACCCAATGAGCAGTACTTC. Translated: CASSLGETVPNEQYF.

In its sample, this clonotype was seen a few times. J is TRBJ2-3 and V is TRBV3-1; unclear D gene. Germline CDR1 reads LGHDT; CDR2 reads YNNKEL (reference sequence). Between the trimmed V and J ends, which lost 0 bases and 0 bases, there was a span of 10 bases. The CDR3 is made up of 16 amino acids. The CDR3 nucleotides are TGTGCCAGCAGCCAAGATTTGCAGGATAGCACAGATACGCAGTATTTT. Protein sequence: CASSQDLQDSTDTQYF.

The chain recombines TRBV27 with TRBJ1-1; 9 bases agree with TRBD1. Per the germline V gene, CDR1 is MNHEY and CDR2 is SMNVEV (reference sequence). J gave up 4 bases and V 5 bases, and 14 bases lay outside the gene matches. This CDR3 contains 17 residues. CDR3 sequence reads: CASSPLSGDRAGTEAFF. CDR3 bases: TGTGCCAGCAGTCCATTATCCGGGGACAGGGCTGGCACTGAAGCTTTCTTT.

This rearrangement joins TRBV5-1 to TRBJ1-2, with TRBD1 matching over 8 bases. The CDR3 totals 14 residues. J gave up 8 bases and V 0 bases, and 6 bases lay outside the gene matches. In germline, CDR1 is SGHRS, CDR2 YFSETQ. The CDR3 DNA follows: TGCGCCAGCAGCTTGGGGACAGGGATTGGGGGCTACACCTTC. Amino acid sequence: CASSLGTGIGGYTF.

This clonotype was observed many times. As DNA, the CDR3 is TGTGCCAGCAGCTTGGTCCTGAACACTGAAGCTTTCTTT. Translation: CASSLVLNTEAFF. V is TRBV5-5 and J is TRBJ1-1; D unclear. Germline V gene sequence: CDR1 SGHKS, CDR2 YYEKEE (reference sequence). V lost 0 bases, J lost 0 bases, and 3 bases lay in between. This CDR3 has 13 residues.

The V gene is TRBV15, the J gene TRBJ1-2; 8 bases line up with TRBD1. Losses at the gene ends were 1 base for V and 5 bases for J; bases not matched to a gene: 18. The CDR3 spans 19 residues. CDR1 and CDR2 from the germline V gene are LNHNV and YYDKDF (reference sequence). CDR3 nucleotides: TGTGCCACCAGCAGAGTCGGCCTCCTGGACAGGGCCTCTCAATATGGCTACACCTTC. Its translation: CATSRVGLLDRASQYGYTF.

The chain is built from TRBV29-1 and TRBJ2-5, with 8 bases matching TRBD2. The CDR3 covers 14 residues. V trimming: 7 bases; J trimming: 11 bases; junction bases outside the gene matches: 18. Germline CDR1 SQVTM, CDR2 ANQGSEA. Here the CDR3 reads CSAQTGGAYNEQYF. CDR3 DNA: TGCAGCGCCCAGACCGGGGGGGCTTACAATGAGCAGTACTTC.

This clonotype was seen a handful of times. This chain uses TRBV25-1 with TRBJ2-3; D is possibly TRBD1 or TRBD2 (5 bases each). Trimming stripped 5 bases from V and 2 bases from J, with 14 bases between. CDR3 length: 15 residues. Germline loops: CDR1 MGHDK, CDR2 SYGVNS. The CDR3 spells CASSFTRGATDTQYF. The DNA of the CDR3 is TGTGCCAGCAGTTTCACAAGAGGGGCCACAGATACGCAGTATTTT.

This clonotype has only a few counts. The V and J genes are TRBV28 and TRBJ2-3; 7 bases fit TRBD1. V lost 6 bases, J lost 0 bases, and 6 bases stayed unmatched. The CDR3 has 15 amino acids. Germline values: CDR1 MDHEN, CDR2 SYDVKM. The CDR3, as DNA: TGTGCCAGCAGACCCCGACAGGGAAGCACAGATACGCAGTATTTT. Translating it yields CASRPRQGSTDTQYF.

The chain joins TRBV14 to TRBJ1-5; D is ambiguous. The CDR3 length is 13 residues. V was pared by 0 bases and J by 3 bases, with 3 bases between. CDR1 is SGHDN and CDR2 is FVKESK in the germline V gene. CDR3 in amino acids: CASSQDDNQPQHF. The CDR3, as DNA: TGTGCCAGCAGCCAAGATGACAATCAGCCCCAGCATTTT.

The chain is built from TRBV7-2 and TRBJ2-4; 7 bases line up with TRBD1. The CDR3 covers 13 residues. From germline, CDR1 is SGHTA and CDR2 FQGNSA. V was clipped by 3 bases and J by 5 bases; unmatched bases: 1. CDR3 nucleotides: TGTGCCAGCAGCTTCGGGACAGAAAACATTCAGTACTTC. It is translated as CASSFGTENIQYF.

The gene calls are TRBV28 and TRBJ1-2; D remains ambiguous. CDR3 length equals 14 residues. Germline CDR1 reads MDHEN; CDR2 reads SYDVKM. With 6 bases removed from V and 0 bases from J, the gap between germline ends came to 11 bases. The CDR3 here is CASRIGGANYGYTF. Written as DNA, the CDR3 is TGTGCCAGCAGGATCGGAGGAGCTAACTATGGCTACACCTTC.

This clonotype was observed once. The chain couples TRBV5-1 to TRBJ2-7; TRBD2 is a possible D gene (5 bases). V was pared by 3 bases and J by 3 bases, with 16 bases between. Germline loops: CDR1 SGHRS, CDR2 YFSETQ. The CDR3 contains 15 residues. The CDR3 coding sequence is TGCGCCAGCAGCTGGGATCGGGATTTGGGCTACGAGCAGTACTTC. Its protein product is CASSWDRDLGYEQYF.

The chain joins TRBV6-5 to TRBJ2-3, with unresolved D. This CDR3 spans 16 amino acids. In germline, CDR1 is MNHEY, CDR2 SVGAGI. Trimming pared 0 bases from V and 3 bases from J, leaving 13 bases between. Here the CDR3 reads CASSYSAELITDTQYF. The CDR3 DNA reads TGTGCCAGCAGTTACTCCGCAGAGTTAATAACAGATACGCAGTATTTT.

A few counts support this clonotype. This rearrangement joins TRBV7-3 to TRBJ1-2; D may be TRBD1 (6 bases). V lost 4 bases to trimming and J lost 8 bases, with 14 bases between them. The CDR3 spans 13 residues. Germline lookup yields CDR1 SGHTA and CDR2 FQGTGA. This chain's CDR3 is CASSSQQGGGYTF. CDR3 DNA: TGTGCCAGCAGCTCCCAACAGGGCGGCGGCTACACCTTC.

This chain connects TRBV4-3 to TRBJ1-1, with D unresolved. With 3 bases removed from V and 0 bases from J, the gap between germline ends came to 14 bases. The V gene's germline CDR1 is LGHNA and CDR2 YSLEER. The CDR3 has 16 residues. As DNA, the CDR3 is TGCGCCAGCAGCCATGCGGGCGTCACCATGAACACTGAAGCTTTCTTT. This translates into CASSHAGVTMNTEAFF.

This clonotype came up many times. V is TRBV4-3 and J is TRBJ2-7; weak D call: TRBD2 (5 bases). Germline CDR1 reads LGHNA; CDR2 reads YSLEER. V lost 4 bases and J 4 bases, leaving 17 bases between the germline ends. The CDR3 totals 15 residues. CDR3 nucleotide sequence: TGCGCCAGCAGCCTGATGGACGGAGGACGATACGAGCAGTACTTC. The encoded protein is CASSLMDGGRYEQYF.

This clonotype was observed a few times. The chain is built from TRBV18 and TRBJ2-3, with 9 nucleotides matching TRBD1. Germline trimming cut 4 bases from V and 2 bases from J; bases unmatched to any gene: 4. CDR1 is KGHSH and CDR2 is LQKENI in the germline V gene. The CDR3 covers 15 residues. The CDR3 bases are TGTGCCAGCTCACGACGGGACAGGGTCACAGATACGCAGTATTTT. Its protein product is CASSRRDRVTDTQYF.

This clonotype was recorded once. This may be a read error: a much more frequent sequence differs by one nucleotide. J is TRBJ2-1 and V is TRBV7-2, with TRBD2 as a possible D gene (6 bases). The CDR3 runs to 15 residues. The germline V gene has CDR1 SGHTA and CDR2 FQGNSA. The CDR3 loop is CASLGAGYSYHEQFF. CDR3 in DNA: TGTGCCAGCCTCGGGGCGGGGTACTCCTACCATGAGCAGTTCTTC. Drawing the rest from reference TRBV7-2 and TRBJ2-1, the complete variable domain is GAGVSQSPSNKVTEKGKDVELRCDPISGHTALYWYRQSLGQGLEFLIYFQGNSAPDKSGLPSDRFSAERTGGSVSTLTIQRTQQEDSAVYLCASLGAGYSYHEQFFGPGTRLTVL.

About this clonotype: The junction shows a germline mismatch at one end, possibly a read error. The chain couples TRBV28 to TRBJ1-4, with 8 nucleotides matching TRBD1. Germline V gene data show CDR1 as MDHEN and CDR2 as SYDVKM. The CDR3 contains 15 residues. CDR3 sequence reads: CASSLQGATSEKLFF. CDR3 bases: TGTGCCAGCAGTTTACAGGGGGCAACTAGTGAAAAACTGTTTTTT.

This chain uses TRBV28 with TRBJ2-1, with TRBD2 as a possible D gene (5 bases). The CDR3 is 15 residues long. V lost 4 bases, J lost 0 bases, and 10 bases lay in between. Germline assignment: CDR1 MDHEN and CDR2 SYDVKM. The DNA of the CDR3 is TGTGCCAGCAGTTCTTCTAGCCTCTCCTACAATGAGCAGTTCTTC. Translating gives CASSSSSLSYNEQFF.

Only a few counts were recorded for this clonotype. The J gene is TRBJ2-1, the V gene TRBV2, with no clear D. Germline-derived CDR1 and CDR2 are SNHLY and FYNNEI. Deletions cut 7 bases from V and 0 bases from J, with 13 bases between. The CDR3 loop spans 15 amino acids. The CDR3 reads CASKVSYPSYNEQFF. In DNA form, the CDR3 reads TGTGCCAGCAAAGTTAGCTACCCCTCCTACAATGAGCAGTTCTTC.